These 2 T cell receptor beta chains were all obtained from the same sample, sequenced in a study of PD-1 blockade in classical Hodgkin lymphoma. Generated by immunoSEQ multiplex PCR, the TCRdb table keeps only in-frame clones and is missing some. The sample records 15,000 to 25,000 clones, around 89% being singletons. Time point meaning: cycle 4 day 1 (C4D1), after 5 to 7 weeks of nivolumab. Every patient had relapsed following autologous stem cell transplantation, and cohorts differed in brentuximab vedotin exposure. Through magnetic negative selection, CD8+ T cells were separated from PBMCs that had been thawed. Sequenced material: CD8+ T cells from blood, taken before the fourth cycle of nivolumab. These receptor sequences come from a human donor with classical Hodgkin lymphoma.

This rearrangement joins TRBV6-5 to TRBJ2-7, with 9 positions matching TRBD1. V gave up 11 bases and J gave up 6 bases; unmatched junction bases: 8. The germline CDR1 and CDR2 sequences are MNHEY and SVGAGI. The CDR3 covers 12 residues. The CDR3 bases are TGTGCCGCCGGGACAGGGTCATCCGAGCAGTACTTC. Amino acids: CAAGTGSSEQYF.

CDR3 coding DNA: TGTGCCAGCAGCTTAGGGTCGGGGCCCTACCGCACAGATACGCAGTATTTT. The encoded protein is CASSLGSGPYRTDTQYF. The chain recombines TRBV7-9 with TRBJ2-3; D could derive from TRBD1 or TRBD2 (5 bases each). The CDR3 totals 17 residues. Germline V gives CDR1 SEHNR, CDR2 FQNEAQ (reference sequence). The ends were cut back, 1 base at V and 1 base at J, with 15 bases in the middle.